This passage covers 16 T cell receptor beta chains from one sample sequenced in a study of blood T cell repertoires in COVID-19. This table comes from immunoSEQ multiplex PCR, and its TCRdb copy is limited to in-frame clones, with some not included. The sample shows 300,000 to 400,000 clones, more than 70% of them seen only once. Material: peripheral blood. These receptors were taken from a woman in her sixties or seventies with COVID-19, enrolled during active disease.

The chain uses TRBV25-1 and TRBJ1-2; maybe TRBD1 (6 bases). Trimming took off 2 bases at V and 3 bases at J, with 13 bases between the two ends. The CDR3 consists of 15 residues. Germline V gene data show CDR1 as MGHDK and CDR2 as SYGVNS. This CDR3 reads CASSEGGGGDYGYTF. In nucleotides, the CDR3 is TGTGCCAGCAGTGAAGGAGGGGGAGGGGACTATGGCTACACCTTC.

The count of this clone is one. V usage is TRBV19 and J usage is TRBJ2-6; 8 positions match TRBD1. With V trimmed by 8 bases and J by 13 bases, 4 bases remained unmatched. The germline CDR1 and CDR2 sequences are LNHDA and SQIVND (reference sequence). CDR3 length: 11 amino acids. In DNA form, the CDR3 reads TGTGCCAGTCGGACAGGGTGGGTCCTGACTTTC. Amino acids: CASRTGWVLTF.

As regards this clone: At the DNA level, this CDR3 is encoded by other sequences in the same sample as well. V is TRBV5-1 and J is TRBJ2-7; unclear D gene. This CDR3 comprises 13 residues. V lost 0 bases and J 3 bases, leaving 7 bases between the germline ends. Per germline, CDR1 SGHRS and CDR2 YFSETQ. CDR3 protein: CASSLDSYYEQYF. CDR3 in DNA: TGCGCCAGCAGCTTGGACTCCTACTACGAGCAGTACTTC.

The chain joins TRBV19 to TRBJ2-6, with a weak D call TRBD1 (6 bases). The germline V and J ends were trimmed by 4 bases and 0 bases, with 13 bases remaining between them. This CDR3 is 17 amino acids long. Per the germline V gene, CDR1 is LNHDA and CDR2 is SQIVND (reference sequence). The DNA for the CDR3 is TGTGCCAGTAGTAGAGGACAGCGCGCCTCTGGGGCCAACGTCCTGACTTTC. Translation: CASSRGQRASGANVLTF.

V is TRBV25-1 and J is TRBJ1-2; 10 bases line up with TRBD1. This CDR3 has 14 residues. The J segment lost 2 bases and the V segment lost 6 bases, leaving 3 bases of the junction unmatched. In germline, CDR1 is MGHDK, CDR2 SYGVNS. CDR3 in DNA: TGTGCCAGCAGAAAGGGACAGGGGAACTATGGCTACACCTTC. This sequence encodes CASRKGQGNYGYTF.

CDR3 nucleotide sequence: TGTGCCAGCAGTTACCGGGACACTGAAGCTTTCTTT. This codes for CASSYRDTEAFF. The gene calls are TRBV6-6 and TRBJ1-1; D ambiguous. This CDR3 is 12 amino acids long. Trimming removed 2 bases at V and 3 bases at J, with 4 bases between. Germline V gene lookup returns CDR1 MNHNY and CDR2 SVGAGI (reference sequence).

The CDR3 sequence is CASSEGTSGGAVDTQYF. The CDR3 region has the DNA TGTGCCAGCAGCGAGGGGACTAGCGGGGGGGCAGTAGATACGCAGTATTTT. This chain links TRBV9 with TRBJ2-3; 16 nucleotides agree with TRBD2. This CDR3 region has 17 residues. V was clipped by 3 bases and J by 5 bases; unmatched bases: 6. Germline CDR1 and CDR2: SGDLS and YYNGEE.

The CDR3, as DNA: TGTGCCAGCAGTTCCGACAGGGCCTACGAGCAGTACTTC. Protein: CASSSDRAYEQYF. The chain combines TRBV6-5 with TRBJ2-7; 7 bases match TRBD1. Germline V gene data show CDR1 as MNHEY and CDR2 as SVGAGI. J was trimmed by 2 bases and V by 4 bases; bases with no gene match: 2. The CDR3 consists of 13 residues.

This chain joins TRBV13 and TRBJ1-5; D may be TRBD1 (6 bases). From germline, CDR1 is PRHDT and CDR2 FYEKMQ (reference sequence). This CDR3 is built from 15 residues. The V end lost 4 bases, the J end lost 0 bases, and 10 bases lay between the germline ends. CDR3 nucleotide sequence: TGTGCCAGCAGCTCTCGGACAGCTAGCAATCAGCCCCAGCATTTT. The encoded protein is CASSSRTASNQPQHF.

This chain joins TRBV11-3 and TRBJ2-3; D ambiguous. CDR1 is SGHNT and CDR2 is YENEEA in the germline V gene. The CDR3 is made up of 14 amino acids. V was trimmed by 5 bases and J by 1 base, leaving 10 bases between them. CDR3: CASSPGIGTDTQYF. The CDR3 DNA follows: TGTGCCAGCAGCCCAGGCATTGGCACAGATACGCAGTATTTT.

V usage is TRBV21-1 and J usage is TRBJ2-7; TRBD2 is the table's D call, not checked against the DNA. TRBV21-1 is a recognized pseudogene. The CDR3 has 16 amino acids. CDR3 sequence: CASSDYSSGEPDEQYF. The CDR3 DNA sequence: TGTGCCAGCAGCGACTATTCTAGCGGGGAGCCGGACGAGCAGTACTTC.

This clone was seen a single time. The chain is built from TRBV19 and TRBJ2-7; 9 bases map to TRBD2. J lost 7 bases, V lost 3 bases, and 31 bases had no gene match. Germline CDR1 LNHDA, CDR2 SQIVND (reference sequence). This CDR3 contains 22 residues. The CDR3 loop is CASSMPRRAGTSLFVAKGEQYF. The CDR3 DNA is TGTGCCAGTAGTATGCCCCGCAGGGCCGGGACTAGCCTCTTTGTGGCTAAAGGGGAGCAGTACTTC. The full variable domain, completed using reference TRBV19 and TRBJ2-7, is DGGITQSPKYLFRKEGQNVTLSCEQNLNHDAMYWYRQDPGQGLRLIYYSQIVNDFQKGDIAEGYSVSREKKESFPLTVTSAQKNPTAFYLCASSMPRRAGTSLFVAKGEQYFGPGTRLTVT.

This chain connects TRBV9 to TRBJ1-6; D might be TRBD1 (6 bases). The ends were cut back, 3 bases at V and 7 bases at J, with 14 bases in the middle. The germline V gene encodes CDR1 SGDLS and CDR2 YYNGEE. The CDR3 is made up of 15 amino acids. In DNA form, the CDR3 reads TGTGCCAGCAGCGCCCAAGGACAGTTAAATTCACCCCTCCACTTT. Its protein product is CASSAQGQLNSPLHF.

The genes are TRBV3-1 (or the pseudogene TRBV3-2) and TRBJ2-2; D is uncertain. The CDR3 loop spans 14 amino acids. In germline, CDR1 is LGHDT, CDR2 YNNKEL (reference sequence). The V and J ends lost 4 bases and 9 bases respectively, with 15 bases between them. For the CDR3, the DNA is TGTGCCAGCAGCCGCCATCTACTGGTCTGGGAGCTGTTTTTT. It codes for CASSRHLLVWELFF.

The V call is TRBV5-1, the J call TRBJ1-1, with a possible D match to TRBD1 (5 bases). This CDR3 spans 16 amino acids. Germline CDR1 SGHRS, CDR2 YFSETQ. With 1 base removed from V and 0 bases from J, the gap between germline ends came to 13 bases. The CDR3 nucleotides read TGCGCCAGCAGCTTGCGCGGGGGGGACGTGAACACTGAAGCTTTCTTT. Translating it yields CASSLRGGDVNTEAFF.

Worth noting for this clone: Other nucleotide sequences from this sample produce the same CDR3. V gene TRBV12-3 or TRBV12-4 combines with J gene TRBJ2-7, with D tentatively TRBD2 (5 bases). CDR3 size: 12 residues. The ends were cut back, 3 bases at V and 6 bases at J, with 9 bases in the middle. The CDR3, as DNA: TGTGCCAGCAGTTTTGGTCGGGGCGAGCAGTACTTC. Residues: CASSFGRGEQYF.